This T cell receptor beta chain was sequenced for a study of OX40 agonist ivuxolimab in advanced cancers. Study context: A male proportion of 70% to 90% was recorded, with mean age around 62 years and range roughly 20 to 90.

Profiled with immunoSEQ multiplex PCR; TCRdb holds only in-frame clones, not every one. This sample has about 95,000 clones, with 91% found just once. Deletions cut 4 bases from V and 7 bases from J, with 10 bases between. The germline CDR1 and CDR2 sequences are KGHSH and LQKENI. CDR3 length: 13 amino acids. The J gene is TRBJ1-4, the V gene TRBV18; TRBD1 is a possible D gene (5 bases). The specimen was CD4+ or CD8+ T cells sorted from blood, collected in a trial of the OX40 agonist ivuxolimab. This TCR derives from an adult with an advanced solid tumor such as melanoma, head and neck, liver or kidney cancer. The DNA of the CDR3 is TGTGCCAGCTCACGCGGGACGGGTGAAAAACTGTTTTTT. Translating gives CASSRGTGEKLFF.